Following are 6 T cell receptor beta chains from one sample sequenced in a study of a mutant IDH1 vaccine in newly diagnosed glioma. Antigens of these TCRs are unknown. Time point given: week 11, during vaccination. Every vaccination contained 300 ug of the mutant IDH1 20-mer peptide and was paired with topical imiquimod. Generated by immunoSEQ multiplex PCR, the TCRdb table keeps only in-frame clones and is missing some. The table lists some 60,000 clones, approximately 80% of them singletons. The sequences come from PBMCs, collected from a glioma patient whose treatment included an IDH1 peptide vaccine. The receptors here all came from a man aged 25 to 45 with glioma.

The V and J genes are TRBV7-8 and TRBJ2-1; D is ambiguous. The V gene lost 4 bases and the J gene lost 10 bases, with 17 bases spanning the gap. The CDR3 loop spans 14 amino acids. CDR1 SGHVS and CDR2 FQNEAQ come from the germline V gene. The CDR3 bases are TGTGCCAGCAGCTCAACGAGAAGGACCTACGAGCAGTTCTTC. Protein: CASSSTRRTYEQFF.

The chain couples TRBV19 to TRBJ2-1; 7 bases fit TRBD2. The CDR3 is 20 residues long. After removal of 8 bases from V and 0 bases from J, the junction contained 22 bases not matched to a gene. Germline CDR1 LNHDA, CDR2 SQIVND (reference sequence). Here the CDR3 reads CASEGNGRRPLKSSYNEQFF. CDR3 coding DNA: TGTGCCAGTGAGGGGAACGGGAGGCGTCCTTTGAAGAGCTCCTACAATGAGCAGTTCTTC.

The genes are TRBV4-2 and TRBJ2-2; 8 bases align to TRBD2. J was trimmed by 3 bases and V by 2 bases; bases with no gene match: 2. The germline V gene has CDR1 LGHNA and CDR2 YNFKEQ. The CDR3 is 15 amino acids. The CDR3 loop reads CASSQPGGDTGELFF. The CDR3 DNA sequence: TGTGCCAGCAGCCAACCGGGAGGGGACACCGGGGAGCTGTTTTTT.

The V and J genes are TRBV25-1 and TRBJ2-5, with 12 bases lining up with TRBD2. In germline, CDR1 is MGHDK, CDR2 SYGVNS. V was clipped by 7 bases and J by 4 bases; unmatched bases: 7. The CDR3 is 15 residues long. CDR3 sequence: CASTDGLAGIETQYF. CDR3 in DNA: TGTGCCAGCACTGACGGACTAGCGGGAATAGAGACCCAGTACTTC.

The rearrangement links TRBV28 to TRBJ1-4; the match to TRBD1 covers 8 bases. The germline gives CDR1 MDHEN, CDR2 SYDVKM. With 0 bases clipped from V and 6 bases from J, the junction kept 3 bases outside the gene matches. The CDR3 has 15 amino acids. This chain's CDR3 is CASSLWSTGDEKLFF. The CDR3 DNA reads TGTGCCAGCAGTTTATGGTCGACAGGGGATGAAAAACTGTTTTTT.

The V call is TRBV7-8, the J call TRBJ1-5; tentatively, D is TRBD1 (5 bases). Per germline, CDR1 SGHVS and CDR2 FQNEAQ. The CDR3 runs to 16 residues. Trimming left V 2 bases short and J 1 base short, with 12 bases between. The DNA of the CDR3 is TGTGCCAGCAGCTTACGGAGGGGCGGGAGCAATCAGCCCCAGCATTTT. Translation: CASSLRRGGSNQPQHF. Supplemented by reference TRBV7-8 and TRBJ1-5, the full variable domain reads GAGVSQSPRYKVAKRGQDVALRCDPISGHVSLFWYQQALGQGPEFLTYFQNEAQLDKSGLPSDRFFAERPEGSVSTLKIQRTQQEDSAVYLCASSLRRGGSNQPQHFGDGTRLSIL.